This passage covers 2 T cell receptor beta chains from one sample sequenced in a study of blood T cell repertoires in COVID-19. Profiling relied on immunoSEQ multiplex PCR, and the TCRdb table lists in-frame clones only, not all of them. Of approximately 400,000 clones in the sample, about 88% were seen once. Sequencing used PBMCs or T cells enriched from blood (not recorded which). These receptors were taken from a woman aged 18-30 years who had recovered from COVID-19.

The chain carries TRBV24-1 and TRBJ1-2; tentative D call: TRBD1 (5 bases). The V gene lost 2 bases and the J gene lost 4 bases, with 10 bases spanning the gap. Germline V gene lookup returns CDR1 KGHDR and CDR2 SFDVKD. CDR3 length: 14 amino acids. CDR3 sequence reads: CATSDYRLVYGYTF. The CDR3 DNA reads TGTGCCACCAGTGATTACAGGTTGGTCTATGGCTACACCTTC.

The chain combines TRBV3-1 (or the pseudogene TRBV3-2) with TRBJ2-3; 8 bases fit TRBD1. CDR1 and CDR2 from the germline V gene are LGHDT and YNNKEL (reference sequence). There are 15 residues in the CDR3. V shed 4 bases and J 4 bases; nucleotides not matched to a gene: 7. CDR3 loop: CASSLLTGAADTQYF. The CDR3 DNA sequence: TGTGCCAGCAGCCTCTTGACAGGGGCAGCAGATACGCAGTATTTT.